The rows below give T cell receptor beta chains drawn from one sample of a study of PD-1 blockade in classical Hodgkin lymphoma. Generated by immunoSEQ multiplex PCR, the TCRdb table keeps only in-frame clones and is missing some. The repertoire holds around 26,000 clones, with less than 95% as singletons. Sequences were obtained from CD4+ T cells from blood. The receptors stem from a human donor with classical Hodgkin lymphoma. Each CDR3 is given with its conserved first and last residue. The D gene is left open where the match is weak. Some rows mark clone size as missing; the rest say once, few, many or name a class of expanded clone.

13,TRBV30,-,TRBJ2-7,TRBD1,CAWSDGTGGDQYF,TGTGCCTGGAGTGATGGGACAGGGGGCGACCAGTACTTC
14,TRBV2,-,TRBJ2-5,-,CASSVQTVQETQYF,TGTGCCAGCAGTGTACAGACGGTCCAAGAGACCCAGTACTTC
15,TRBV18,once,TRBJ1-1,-,CASSPMGARDTEAFF,TGTGCCAGCTCACCAATGGGGGCTCGGGACACTGAAGCTTTCTTT
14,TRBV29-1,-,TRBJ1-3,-,CSARDPLSGNTIYF,TGCAGCGCGCGGGACCCCCTGTCTGGAAACACCATATATTTT
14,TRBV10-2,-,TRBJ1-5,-,CASSELGLKQPQHF,TGCGCCAGCAGTGAGTTAGGGCTTAAACAGCCCCAGCATTTT
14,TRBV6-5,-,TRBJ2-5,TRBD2,CASSYGGGVETQYF,TGTGCCAGCAGTTACGGCGGGGGGGTAGAGACCCAGTACTTC
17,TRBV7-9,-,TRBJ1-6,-,CASSLASGAEGNSPLHF,TGTGCCAGCAGCTTAGCGTCTGGGGCCGAAGGCAATTCACCCCTCCACTTT
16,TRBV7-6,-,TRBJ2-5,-,CASSLGRWASQETQYF,TGTGCCAGCAGCTTGGGGAGGTGGGCCTCCCAAGAGACCCAGTACTTC
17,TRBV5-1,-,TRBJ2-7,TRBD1,CASSALQGGGLVDEQYF,TGCGCCAGCAGCGCCCTACAGGGGGGCGGACTTGTCGACGAGCAGTACTTC
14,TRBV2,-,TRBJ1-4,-,CASSRQNVREKLFF,TGTGCCAGCAGTAGACAAAACGTGCGGGAAAAACTGTTTTTT
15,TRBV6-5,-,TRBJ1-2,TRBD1,CASSYSDREGYGYTF,TGTGCCAGCAGTTATTCGGACAGGGAAGGATATGGCTACACCTTC
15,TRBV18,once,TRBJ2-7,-,CASSPPTGASYEQYF,TGTGCCAGCTCACCACCGACGGGGGCCTCCTACGAGCAGTACTTC
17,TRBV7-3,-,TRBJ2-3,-,CASSLVYPRLVTDTQYF,TGTGCCAGCAGCTTAGTATACCCTAGATTGGTGACAGATACGCAGTATTTT
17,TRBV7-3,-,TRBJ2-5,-,CASSLAPTWYAGETQYF,TGTGCCAGCAGCTTAGCGCCCACCTGGTACGCCGGGGAGACCCAGTACTTC